The rows below give T cell receptor beta chains drawn from one sample of a study of CD4+ T cells in melanoma. The protocol was immunoSEQ multiplex PCR, while the TCRdb copy is restricted to in-frame clones and leaves out a portion. The sample lists fewer than 150,000 clones; 80% to 95% were seen once. The source of these receptors is a human donor with melanoma. CDR3s include the opening cysteine and the closing phenylalanine or tryptophan. A D gene is named only where the DNA matches it firmly. Size is omitted from some rows. Given values are once, few, many or a class for expanded clones.

V: TRBV7-9
D: -
size: -
J: TRBJ2-3
DNA: TGTGCCAGCAGCACGTCATGGACTAGCACAGATACGCAGTATTTT
CDR3: CASSTSWTSTDTQYF

V: TRBV14
D: TRBD2
size: -
J: TRBJ2-1
DNA: TGTGCCAGCAGCCAACTCGGGGGGGCCGGCGCTGAGCAGTTCTTC
CDR3: CASSQLGGAGAEQFF

V: TRBV7-9
D: -
size: once
J: TRBJ1-2
DNA: TGTGCCAGCAGCTTCTCGCCGGGCTATGGCTACACCTTC
CDR3: CASSFSPGYGYTF

V: TRBV9
D: -
size: -
J: TRBJ2-1
DNA: TGTGCCAGCAGCGCCCCTCGTGTTGCCGGAGCCCCCTACAATGAGCAGTTCTTC
CDR3: CASSAPRVAGAPYNEQFF

V: TRBV30
D: -
size: -
J: TRBJ2-3
DNA: TGTGCCTGGAGCCCCGGGGTCGAGCCGGATACGCAGTATTTT
CDR3: CAWSPGVEPDTQYF

V: TRBV29-1
D: TRBD1
size: -
J: TRBJ2-5
DNA: TGCAGCGTTGCTTTGACAGGGGGCCCACAAGAGACCCAGTACTTC
CDR3: CSVALTGGPQETQYF

V: TRBV2
D: TRBD2
size: -
J: TRBJ2-1
DNA: TGTGCCAGCAGTGAAGCGTGGGCGCGGGGGGGCCATGAGCAGTTCTTC
CDR3: CASSEAWARGGHEQFF

V: TRBV7-8
D: -
size: -
J: TRBJ2-5
DNA: TGTGCCAGCAGTCGACAGGCAAAAGAGACCCAGTACTTC
CDR3: CASSRQAKETQYF

V: TRBV2
D: -
size: few
J: TRBJ2-7
DNA: TGTGCCAGCAGTAGCGCCGGGACAGCGGGGCCCTACGAGCAGTACTTC
CDR3: CASSSAGTAGPYEQYF

V: TRBV6-1
D: TRBD2
size: -
J: TRBJ2-7
DNA: TGTGCCAGCAGTGGGGGACTAGCGGGGGGAAGCTACGAGCAGTACTTC
CDR3: CASSGGLAGGSYEQYF

V: TRBV19
D: -
size: -
J: TRBJ2-7
DNA: TGTGCCAGTAGTATAAATGGCGAGCAGTACTTC
CDR3: CASSINGEQYF

V: TRBV5-1
D: TRBD1
size: -
J: TRBJ2-5
DNA: TGCGCCAGCAGCATAACCATACAGGGGGCCTCGGAGACCCAGTACTTC
CDR3: CASSITIQGASETQYF

V: TRBV28
D: -
size: -
J: TRBJ2-7
DNA: TGTGCCAGCAGTTCCCGTCATTACGAGCAGTACTTC
CDR3: CASSSRHYEQYF

V: TRBV4-1
D: TRBD1
size: -
J: TRBJ1-5
DNA: TGCGCCAGCAGCCCGAGACAGGGAAGTCAGCCCCAGCATTTT
CDR3: CASSPRQGSQPQHF

V: TRBV11-2
D: TRBD2
size: -
J: TRBJ2-5
DNA: TGTGCCAGCAGCCCCGGGGGGGGAAGGGAGACCCAGTACTTC
CDR3: CASSPGGGRETQYF

V: TRBV5-6
D: -
size: -
J: TRBJ2-4
DNA: TGTGCCAGCAGCAACTCCAGGGGCCAAGAGGGCATTCAGTACTTC
CDR3: CASSNSRGQEGIQYF

V: TRBV18
D: TRBD1
size: few
J: TRBJ1-1
DNA: TGTGCCAGCTCACCCTCAGGGGGAAGTGAAGCTTTCTTT
CDR3: CASSPSGGSEAFF

V: TRBV2
D: TRBD2
size: -
J: TRBJ2-1
DNA: TGTGCCAGCAGGGGAGAGACTAGCGGGGGAAGTGAGCAGTTCTTC
CDR3: CASRGETSGGSEQFF

V: TRBV10-1
D: -
size: -
J: TRBJ1-2
DNA: TGCGCCAGCACCCCTAATGGCTACACCTTC
CDR3: CASTPNGYTF

V: TRBV5-6
D: -
size: once
J: TRBJ1-2
DNA: TGTGCCAGCAGCTTGGTTGCTAACTATGGCTACACCTTC
CDR3: CASSLVANYGYTF

V: TRBV7-3
D: TRBD2
size: -
J: TRBJ2-1
DNA: TGTGCCAGCAGCTTAATAGCGGGGGGGCTCGGAGAGCAGTTCTTC
CDR3: CASSLIAGGLGEQFF

V: TRBV2
D: -
size: -
J: TRBJ2-7
DNA: TGTGCCAGCAGTGATGAGTTGACTCCCCACTACGAGCAGTACTTC
CDR3: CASSDELTPHYEQYF

V: TRBV7-2
D: -
size: -
J: TRBJ1-2
DNA: TGTGCCAGCAGCTTAGTGTTCAATGGCTACACCTTC
CDR3: CASSLVFNGYTF

V: TRBV9
D: TRBD1
size: -
J: TRBJ1-4
DNA: TGTGCCAGCAGCGTAGGGACAGGGTTGGATGAAAAACTGTTTTTT
CDR3: CASSVGTGLDEKLFF

V: TRBV25-1
D: -
size: few
J: TRBJ2-2
DNA: TGTGCCAGCAGTGGTTCAGGGGCCGGGGAGCTGTTTTTT
CDR3: CASSGSGAGELFF

V: TRBV18
D: TRBD1
size: -
J: TRBJ2-2
DNA: TGTGCCAGCTCACCCGACAGGGGGGCCACCGGGGAGCTGTTTTTT
CDR3: CASSPDRGATGELFF

V: TRBV5-1
D: TRBD2
size: -
J: TRBJ2-4
DNA: TGCGCCAGCAGCTTGGGGGCTAGCGGGGGACAGATCATTCAGTACTTC
CDR3: CASSLGASGGQIIQYF

V: TRBV29-1
D: TRBD1
size: -
J: TRBJ2-7
DNA: TGCAGCGTTCGCCCGGGACAGGTGGCGGAGCAGTACTTC
CDR3: CSVRPGQVAEQYF

V: TRBV9
D: -
size: -
J: TRBJ1-3
DNA: TGTGCCAGCACGCCTGCGGCTGGAAACACCATATATTTT
CDR3: CASTPAAGNTIYF

V: TRBV5-1
D: TRBD1
size: once
J: TRBJ1-6
DNA: TGCGCCAGCAGCTTGGATTGGGGACAGAGCATAAATTCACCCCTCCACTTT
CDR3: CASSLDWGQSINSPLHF

V: TRBV5-8
D: -
size: -
J: TRBJ2-7
DNA: TGTGCCAGCAGCTTGGTGCCTACAAGGTTGTACTTC
CDR3: CASSLVPTRLYF

V: TRBV5-1
D: -
size: -
J: TRBJ1-3
DNA: TGCGCCAGCAGCTTGTATTCAGGGGCTGGAAACACCATATATTTT
CDR3: CASSLYSGAGNTIYF

V: TRBV29-1
D: -
size: -
J: TRBJ1-2
DNA: TGCAGCGTTGAAGGTGTGGGCGCTGGCTACACCTTC
CDR3: CSVEGVGAGYTF

V: TRBV7-9
D: -
size: -
J: TRBJ2-7
DNA: TGTGCCAGCAGCTTTTCAACCGAGCAGTACTTC
CDR3: CASSFSTEQYF

V: TRBV19
D: TRBD1
size: few
J: TRBJ1-3
DNA: TGTGCCAGCCAGGACAGGGGAAACACCATATATTTT
CDR3: CASQDRGNTIYF

V: TRBV2
D: TRBD2
size: -
J: TRBJ2-5
DNA: TGTGCCAGTAGCGGGGGGGCGGGGGAGACCCAGTACTTC
CDR3: CASSGGAGETQYF

V: TRBV18
D: TRBD1
size: -
J: TRBJ2-7
DNA: TGTGCCAGCTCACCGCAAGGACAGGGGGTCTACGAGCAGTACTTC
CDR3: CASSPQGQGVYEQYF

V: TRBV11-2
D: -
size: -
J: TRBJ2-1
DNA: TGTGCCAGCAGCTTCCAAAATAAGGCCTACAATGAGCAGTTCTTC
CDR3: CASSFQNKAYNEQFF

V: TRBV12-5
D: -
size: -
J: TRBJ2-5
DNA: TGTGCTAGTGGCCCGGGGGCTGCGGAGACCCAGTACTTC
CDR3: CASGPGAAETQYF

V: TRBV7-9
D: TRBD1
size: -
J: TRBJ1-2
DNA: TGTGCCAGCAGCTTAATGAGACAGGGCGCTAACTATGGCTACACCTTC
CDR3: CASSLMRQGANYGYTF

V: TRBV5-1
D: -
size: -
J: TRBJ2-7
DNA: TGCGCCAGCAGATCAACCGCGAGCTCCTACGAGCAGTACTTC
CDR3: CASRSTASSYEQYF

V: TRBV18
D: -
size: -
J: TRBJ1-4
DNA: TGTGCCAGCTCACTCAGACCACAAGAGGAAAAACTGTTTTTT
CDR3: CASSLRPQEEKLFF

V: TRBV19
D: -
size: -
J: TRBJ1-3
DNA: TGTGCCAGTAGTATTGCAGGGACTGGAAACACCATATATTTT
CDR3: CASSIAGTGNTIYF